This TCR beta chain was recovered during a study of blood T cell repertoires in COVID-19. The wider study: The United States, Italy and Spain supplied acute and convalescent COVID-19 samples.

Researchers sorted participants into cohorts using their self-reported clinical history. Before being deemed recovered, Cohort 3 donors had two negative PCRs, clearance, or symptom resolution. Looked up from germline, CDR1 is SGHAT and CDR2 is FQNNGV. The CDR3 contains 13 residues. V was trimmed by 1 base and J by 3 bases, leaving 4 bases between them. Sequencing was performed with immunoSEQ multiplex PCR; in TCRdb, only in-frame clones are kept and a portion is missing. The sample lists around 270,000 clones, 80% to 90% seen once, with more than 3.5% in the top ten. The chain has TRBV11-2 and TRBJ1-3; D gene ambiguous. The sequenced sample was PBMCs or T cells enriched from blood (not recorded which). The TCR originated in a woman between 25 and 40 years old who had recovered from COVID-19. The chain's CDR3 is CASSLAFGNTIYF. The CDR3 region has the DNA TGTGCCAGCAGCTTAGCCTTTGGAAACACCATATATTTT.